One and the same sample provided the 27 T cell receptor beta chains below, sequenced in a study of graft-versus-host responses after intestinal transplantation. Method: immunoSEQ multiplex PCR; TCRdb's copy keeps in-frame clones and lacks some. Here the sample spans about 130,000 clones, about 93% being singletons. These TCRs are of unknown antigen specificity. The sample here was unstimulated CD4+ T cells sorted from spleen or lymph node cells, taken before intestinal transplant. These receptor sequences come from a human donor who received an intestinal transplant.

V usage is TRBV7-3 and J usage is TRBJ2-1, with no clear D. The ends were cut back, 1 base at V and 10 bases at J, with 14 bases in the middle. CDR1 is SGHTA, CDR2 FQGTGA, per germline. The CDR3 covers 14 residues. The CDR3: CASSLSGHSLEQFF. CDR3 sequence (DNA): TGTGCCAGCAGCTTAAGTGGGCACTCCCTAGAGCAGTTCTTC.

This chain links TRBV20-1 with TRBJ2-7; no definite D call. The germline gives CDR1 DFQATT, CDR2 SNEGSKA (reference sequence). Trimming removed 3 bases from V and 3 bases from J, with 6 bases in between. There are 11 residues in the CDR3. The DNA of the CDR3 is TGCAGTGCTAGTCGAGGCTACGAGCAGTACTTC. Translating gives CSASRGYEQYF.

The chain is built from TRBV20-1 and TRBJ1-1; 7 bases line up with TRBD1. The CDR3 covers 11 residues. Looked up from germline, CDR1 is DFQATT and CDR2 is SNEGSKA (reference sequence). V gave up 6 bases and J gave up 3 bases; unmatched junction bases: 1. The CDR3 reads CSATGDTEAFF. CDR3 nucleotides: TGCAGTGCAACAGGGGACACTGAAGCTTTCTTT.

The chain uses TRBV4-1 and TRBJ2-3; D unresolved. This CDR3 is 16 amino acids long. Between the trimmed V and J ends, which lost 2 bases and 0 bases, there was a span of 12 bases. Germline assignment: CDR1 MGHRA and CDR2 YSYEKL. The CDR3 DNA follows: TGCGCCAGCAGCCAACCTACAGTATCTAGCACAGATACGCAGTATTTT. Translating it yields CASSQPTVSSTDTQYF.

This CDR3 is CSVEGLTSGSVYEQYF. In DNA form, the CDR3 reads TGCAGCGTTGAAGGTCTGACTAGCGGGAGTGTCTACGAGCAGTACTTC. V gene TRBV29-1 combines with J gene TRBJ2-7; 12 bases map to TRBD2. J was trimmed by 3 bases and V by 1 base; bases with no gene match: 7. The CDR3 is 16 amino acids. Germline V lookup: CDR1 SQVTM, CDR2 ANQGSEA.

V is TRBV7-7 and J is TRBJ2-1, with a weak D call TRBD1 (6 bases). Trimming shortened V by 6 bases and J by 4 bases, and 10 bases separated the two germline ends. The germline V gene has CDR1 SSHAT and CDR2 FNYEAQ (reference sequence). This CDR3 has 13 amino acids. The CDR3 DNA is TGTGCCAGCAGTCTTGACAGGTACAATGAGCAGTTCTTC. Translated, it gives CASSLDRYNEQFF.

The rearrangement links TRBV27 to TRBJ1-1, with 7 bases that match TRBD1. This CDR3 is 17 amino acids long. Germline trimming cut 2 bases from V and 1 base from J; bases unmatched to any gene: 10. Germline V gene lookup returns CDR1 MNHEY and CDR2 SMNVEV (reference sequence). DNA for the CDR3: TGTGCCAGCAGTTTAAGGACTACAGGGGTCTCGAACACTGAAGCTTTCTTT. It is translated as CASSLRTTGVSNTEAFF.

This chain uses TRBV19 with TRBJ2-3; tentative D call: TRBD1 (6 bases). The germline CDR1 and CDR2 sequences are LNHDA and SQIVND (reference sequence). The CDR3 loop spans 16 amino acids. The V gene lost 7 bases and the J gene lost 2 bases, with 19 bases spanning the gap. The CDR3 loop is CASTIRDIGDTDTQYF. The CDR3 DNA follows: TGTGCCAGTACCATCCGGGACATCGGAGACACAGATACGCAGTATTTT.

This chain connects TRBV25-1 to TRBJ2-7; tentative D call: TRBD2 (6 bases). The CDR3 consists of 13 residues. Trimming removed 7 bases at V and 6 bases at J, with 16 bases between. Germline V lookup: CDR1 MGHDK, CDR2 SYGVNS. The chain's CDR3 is CASTGVRSGEQYF. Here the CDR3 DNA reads TGTGCCAGCACGGGGGTTCGTTCTGGCGAGCAGTACTTC.

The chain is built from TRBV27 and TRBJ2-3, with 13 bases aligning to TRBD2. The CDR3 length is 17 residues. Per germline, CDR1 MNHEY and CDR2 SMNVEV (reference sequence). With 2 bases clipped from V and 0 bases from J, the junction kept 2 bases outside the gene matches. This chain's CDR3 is CASSLPGLAGSTDTQYF. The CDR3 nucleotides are TGTGCCAGCAGTTTACCGGGACTAGCGGGAAGCACAGATACGCAGTATTTT.

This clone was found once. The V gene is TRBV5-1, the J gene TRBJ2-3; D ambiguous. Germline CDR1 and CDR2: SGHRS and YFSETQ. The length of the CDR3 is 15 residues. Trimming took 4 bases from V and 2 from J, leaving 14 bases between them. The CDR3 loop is CASSPMGSATDTQYF. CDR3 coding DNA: TGCGCCAGCAGCCCGATGGGATCAGCCACAGATACGCAGTATTTT.

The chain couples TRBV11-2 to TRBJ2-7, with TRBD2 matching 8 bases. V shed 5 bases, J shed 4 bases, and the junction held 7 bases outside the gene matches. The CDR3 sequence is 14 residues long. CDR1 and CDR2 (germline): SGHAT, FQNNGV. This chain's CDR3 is CASSPRGGRYEQYF. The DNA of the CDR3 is TGTGCCAGCAGCCCCCGGGGCGGGAGGTACGAGCAGTACTTC.

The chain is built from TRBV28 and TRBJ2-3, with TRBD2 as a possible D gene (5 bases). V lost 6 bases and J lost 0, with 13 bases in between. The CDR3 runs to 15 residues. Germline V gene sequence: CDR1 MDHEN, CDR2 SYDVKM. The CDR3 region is CASSPLAASTDTQYF. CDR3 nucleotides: TGTGCCAGCAGCCCTCTAGCAGCTAGCACAGATACGCAGTATTTT.

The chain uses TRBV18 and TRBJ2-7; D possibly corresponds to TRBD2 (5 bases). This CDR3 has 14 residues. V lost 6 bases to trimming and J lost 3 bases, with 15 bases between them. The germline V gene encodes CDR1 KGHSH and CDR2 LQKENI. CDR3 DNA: TGTGCCAGCTCCCGAACGGGATCGATCTACGAGCAGTACTTC. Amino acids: CASSRTGSIYEQYF.

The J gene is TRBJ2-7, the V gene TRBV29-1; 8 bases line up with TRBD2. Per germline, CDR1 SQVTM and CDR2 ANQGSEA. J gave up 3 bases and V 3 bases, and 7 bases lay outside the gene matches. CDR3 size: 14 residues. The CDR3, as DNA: TGCAGCGTTGATAGCGGGAATGTAGGCTACGAGCAGTACTTC. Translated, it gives CSVDSGNVGYEQYF.

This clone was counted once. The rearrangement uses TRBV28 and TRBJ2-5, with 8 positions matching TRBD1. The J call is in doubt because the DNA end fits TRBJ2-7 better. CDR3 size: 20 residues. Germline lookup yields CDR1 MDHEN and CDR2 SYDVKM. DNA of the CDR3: TGTGCCAGCAGTTCAGTGAGGGGACAGGCCGGGACTGGAAACTCCTACGAGCAGTACTTC. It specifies CASSSVRGQAGTGNSYEQYF.

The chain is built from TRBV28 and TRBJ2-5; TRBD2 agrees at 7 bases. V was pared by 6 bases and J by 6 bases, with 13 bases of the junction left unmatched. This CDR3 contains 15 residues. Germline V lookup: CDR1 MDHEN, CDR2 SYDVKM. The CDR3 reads CASSEAETGGKTQYF. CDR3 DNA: TGTGCCAGCAGCGAAGCAGAGACCGGGGGGAAGACCCAGTACTTC.

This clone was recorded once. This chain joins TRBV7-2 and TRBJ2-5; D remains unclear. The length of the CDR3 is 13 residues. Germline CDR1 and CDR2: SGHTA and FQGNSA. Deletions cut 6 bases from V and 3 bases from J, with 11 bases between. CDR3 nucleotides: TGTGCCAGCAGTGGGCAAAACGAAGAGACCCAGTACTTC. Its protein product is CASSGQNEETQYF.

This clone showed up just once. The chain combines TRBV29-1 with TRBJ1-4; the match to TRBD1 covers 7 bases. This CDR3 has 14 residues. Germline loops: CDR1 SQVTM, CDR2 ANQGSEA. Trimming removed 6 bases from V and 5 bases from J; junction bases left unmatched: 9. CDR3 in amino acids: CSVSTGTANEKLFF. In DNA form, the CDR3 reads TGCAGCGTCAGTACCGGGACAGCAAATGAAAAACTGTTTTTT.

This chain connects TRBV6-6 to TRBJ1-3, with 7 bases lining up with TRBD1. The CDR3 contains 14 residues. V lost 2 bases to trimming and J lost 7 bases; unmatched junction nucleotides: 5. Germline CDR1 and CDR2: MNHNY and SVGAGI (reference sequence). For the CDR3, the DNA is TGTGCCAGCAGTTACGGACAGGACGGGAACACCATATATTTT. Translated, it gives CASSYGQDGNTIYF.

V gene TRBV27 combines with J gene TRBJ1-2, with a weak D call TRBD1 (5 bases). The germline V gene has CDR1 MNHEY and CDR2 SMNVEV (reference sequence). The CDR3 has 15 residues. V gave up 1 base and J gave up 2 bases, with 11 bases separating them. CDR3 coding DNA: TGTGCCAGCAGTTTATGGGGTGGGGCGAACTATGGCTACACCTTC. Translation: CASSLWGGANYGYTF.

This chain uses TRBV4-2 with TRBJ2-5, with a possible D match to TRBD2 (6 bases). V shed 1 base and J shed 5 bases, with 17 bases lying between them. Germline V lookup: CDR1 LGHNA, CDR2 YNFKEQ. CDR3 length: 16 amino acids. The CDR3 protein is CASSQAGAARTETQYF. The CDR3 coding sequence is TGTGCCAGCAGCCAAGCGGGAGCTGCACGGACGGAGACCCAGTACTTC.

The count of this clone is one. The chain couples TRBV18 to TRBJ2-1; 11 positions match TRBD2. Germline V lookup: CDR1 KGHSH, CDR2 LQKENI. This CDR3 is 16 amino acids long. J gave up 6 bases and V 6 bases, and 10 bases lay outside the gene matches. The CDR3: CASSQVIAGGLNEQFF. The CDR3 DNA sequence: TGTGCCAGCTCGCAGGTCATAGCGGGAGGGCTCAATGAGCAGTTCTTC. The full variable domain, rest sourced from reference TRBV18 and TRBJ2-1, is NAGVMQNPRHLVRRRGQEARLRCSPMKGHSHVYWYRQLPEEGLKFMVYLQKENIIDESGMPKERFSAEFPKEGPSILRIQQVVRGDSAAYFCASSQVIAGGLNEQFFGPGTRLTVL.

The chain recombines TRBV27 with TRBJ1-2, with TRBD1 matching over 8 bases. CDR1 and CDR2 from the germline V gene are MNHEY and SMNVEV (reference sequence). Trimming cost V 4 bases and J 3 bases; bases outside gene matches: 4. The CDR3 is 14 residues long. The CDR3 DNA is TGTGCCAGCAGTTACGGACAGGGCGACTATGGCTACACCTTC. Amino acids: CASSYGQGDYGYTF.

The CDR3 DNA sequence: TGCAGCGTCACCCTCGGGACAGGGGTATACAATGAGCAGTTCTTC. Protein: CSVTLGTGVYNEQFF. The V and J genes are TRBV29-1 and TRBJ2-1; 10 bases match TRBD1. The CDR3 is made up of 15 amino acids. The V gene end was trimmed by 6 bases and the J gene end by 4 bases; junction bases not matched to a gene: 9. Germline assignment: CDR1 SQVTM and CDR2 ANQGSEA.

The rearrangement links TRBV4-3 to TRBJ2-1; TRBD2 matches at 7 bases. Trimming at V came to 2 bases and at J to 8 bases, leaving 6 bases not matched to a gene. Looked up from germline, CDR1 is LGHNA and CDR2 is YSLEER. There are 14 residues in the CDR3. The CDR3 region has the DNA TGCGCCAGCAGCCAACTTTTGACTAGCCATGAGCAGTTCTTC. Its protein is CASSQLLTSHEQFF.

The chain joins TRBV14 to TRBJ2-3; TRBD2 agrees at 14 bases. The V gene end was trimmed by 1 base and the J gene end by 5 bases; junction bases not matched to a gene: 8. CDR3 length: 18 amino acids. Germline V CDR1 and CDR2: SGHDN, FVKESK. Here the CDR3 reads CASSQARGTSGRQDTQYF. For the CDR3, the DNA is TGTGCCAGCAGCCAAGCTCGCGGGACTAGCGGGAGACAAGATACGCAGTATTTT.